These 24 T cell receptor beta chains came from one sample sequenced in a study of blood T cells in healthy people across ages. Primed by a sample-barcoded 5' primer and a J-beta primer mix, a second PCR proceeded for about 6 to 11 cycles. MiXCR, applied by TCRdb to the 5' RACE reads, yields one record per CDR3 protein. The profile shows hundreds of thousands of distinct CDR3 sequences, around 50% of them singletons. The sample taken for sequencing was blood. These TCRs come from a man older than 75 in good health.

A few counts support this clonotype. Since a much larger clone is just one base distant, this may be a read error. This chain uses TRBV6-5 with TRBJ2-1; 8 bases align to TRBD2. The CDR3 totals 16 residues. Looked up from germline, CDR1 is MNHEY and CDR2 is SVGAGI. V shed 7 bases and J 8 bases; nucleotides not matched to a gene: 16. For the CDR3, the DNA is TGTGCCAGCACCGCAAAGGGACGAGCGGGAGAGGATGAGCAGTTCTTC. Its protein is CASTAKGRAGEDEQFF.

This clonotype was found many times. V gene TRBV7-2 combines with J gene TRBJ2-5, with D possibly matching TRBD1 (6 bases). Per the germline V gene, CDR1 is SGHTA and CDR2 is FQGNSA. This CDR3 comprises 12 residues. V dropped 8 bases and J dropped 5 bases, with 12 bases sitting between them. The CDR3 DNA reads TGTGCCAGCTCTCAGGGGTGGGAGACCCAGTACTTC. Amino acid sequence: CASSQGWETQYF.

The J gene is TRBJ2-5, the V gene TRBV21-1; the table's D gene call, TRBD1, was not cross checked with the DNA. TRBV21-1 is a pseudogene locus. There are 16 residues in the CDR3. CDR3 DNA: TGTGCCAGCAGCAAATACACGGACAGGGGGCATGAGACCCAGTACTTC. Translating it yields CASSKYTDRGHETQYF.

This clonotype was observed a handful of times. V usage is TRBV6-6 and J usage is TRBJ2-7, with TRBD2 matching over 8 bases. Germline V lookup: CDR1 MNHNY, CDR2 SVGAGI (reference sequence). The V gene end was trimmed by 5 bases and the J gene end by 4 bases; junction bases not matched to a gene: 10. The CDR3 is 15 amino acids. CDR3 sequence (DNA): TGTGCCAGCAGTCCCACGGGGGGGACGGCTTACGAGCAGTACTTC. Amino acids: CASSPTGGTAYEQYF.

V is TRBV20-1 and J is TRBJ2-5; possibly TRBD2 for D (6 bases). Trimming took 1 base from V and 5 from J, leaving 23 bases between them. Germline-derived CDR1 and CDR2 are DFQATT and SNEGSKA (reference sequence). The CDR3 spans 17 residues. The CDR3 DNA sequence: TGCAGTGCTAGAGGGACGCTGCGGGGTGGTTACCGGGAGACCCAGTACTTC. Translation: CSARGTLRGGYRETQYF.

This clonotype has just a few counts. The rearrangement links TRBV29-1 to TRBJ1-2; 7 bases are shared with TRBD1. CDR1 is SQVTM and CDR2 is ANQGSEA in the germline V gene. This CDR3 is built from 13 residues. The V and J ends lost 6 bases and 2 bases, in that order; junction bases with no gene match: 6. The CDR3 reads CSVGNRGNYGYTF. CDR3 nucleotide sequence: TGCAGCGTCGGAAACAGGGGAAACTATGGCTACACCTTC.

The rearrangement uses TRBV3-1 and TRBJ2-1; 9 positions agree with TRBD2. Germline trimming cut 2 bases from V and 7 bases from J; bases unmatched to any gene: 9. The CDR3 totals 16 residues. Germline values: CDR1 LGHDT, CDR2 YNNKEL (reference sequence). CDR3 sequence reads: CASSQIRGGAGNEQFF. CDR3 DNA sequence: TGTGCCAGCAGCCAAATTCGCGGGGGGGCGGGGAATGAGCAGTTCTTC.

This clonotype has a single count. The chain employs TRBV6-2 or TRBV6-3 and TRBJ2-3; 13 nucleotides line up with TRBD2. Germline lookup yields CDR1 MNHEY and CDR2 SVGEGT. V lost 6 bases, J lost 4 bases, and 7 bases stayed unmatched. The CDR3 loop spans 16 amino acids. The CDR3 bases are TGTGCCAGCAGATATGGACTAGCGGGAGCATCAGATACGCAGTATTTT. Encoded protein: CASRYGLAGASDTQYF.

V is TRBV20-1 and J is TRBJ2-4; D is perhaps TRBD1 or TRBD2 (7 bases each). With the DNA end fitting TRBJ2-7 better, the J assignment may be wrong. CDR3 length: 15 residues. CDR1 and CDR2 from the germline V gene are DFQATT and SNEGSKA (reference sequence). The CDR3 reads CSARDELDREGEQYF. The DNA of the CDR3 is TGCAGTGCTAGAGATGAGCTCGACAGGGAGGGCGAGCAGTACTTC.

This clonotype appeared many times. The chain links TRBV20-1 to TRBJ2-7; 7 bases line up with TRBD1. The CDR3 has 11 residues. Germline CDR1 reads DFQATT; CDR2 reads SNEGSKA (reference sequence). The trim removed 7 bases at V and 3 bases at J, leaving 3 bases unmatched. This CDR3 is CSGDRDYEQYF. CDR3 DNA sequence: TGCAGTGGCGACAGGGACTACGAGCAGTACTTC.

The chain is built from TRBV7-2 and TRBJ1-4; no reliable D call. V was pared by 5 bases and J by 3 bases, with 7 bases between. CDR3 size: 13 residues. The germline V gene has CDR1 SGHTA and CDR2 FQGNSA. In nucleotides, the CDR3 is TGTGCCAGCAGCCCGACGCCTAATGAAAAACTGTTTTTT. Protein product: CASSPTPNEKLFF.

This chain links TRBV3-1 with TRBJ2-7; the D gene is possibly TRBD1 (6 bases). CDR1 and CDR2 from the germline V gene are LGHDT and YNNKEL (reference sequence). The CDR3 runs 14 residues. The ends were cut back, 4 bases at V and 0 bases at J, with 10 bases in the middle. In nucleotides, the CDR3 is TGTGCCAGCAGCCCCTACAGGGACTCCTACGAGCAGTACTTC. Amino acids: CASSPYRDSYEQYF.

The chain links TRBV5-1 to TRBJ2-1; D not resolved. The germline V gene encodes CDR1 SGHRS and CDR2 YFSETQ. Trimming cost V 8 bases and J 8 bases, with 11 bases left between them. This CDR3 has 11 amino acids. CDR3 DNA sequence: TGCGCCAGACCGGCCTTGGATGAGCAGTTCTTC. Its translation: CARPALDEQFF. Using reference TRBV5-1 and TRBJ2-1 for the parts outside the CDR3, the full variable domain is KAGVTQTPRYLIKTRGQQVTLSCSPISGHRSVSWYQQTPGQGLQFLFEYFSETQRNKGNFPGRFSGRQFSNSRSEMNVSTLELGDSALYLCARPALDEQFFGPGTRLTVL.

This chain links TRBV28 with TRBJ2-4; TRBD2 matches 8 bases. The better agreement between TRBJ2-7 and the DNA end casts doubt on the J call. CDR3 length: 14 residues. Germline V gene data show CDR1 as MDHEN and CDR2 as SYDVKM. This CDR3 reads CASRRSGTRSEQYF. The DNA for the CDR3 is TGTGCCAGCAGACGATCCGGGACTAGGAGCGAGCAGTACTTC.

CDR3 in amino acids: CASSLALLAGIADTQYF. The DNA for the CDR3 is TGTGCCAGCAGCTTAGCCCTTCTAGCGGGTATAGCAGATACGCAGTATTTT. The chain carries TRBV7-2 and TRBJ2-3; 8 nucleotides agree with TRBD2. The germline gives CDR1 SGHTA, CDR2 FQGNSA. The ends lost 0 bases at V and 4 bases at J; junction bases unmatched: 9. CDR3 length equals 17 residues.

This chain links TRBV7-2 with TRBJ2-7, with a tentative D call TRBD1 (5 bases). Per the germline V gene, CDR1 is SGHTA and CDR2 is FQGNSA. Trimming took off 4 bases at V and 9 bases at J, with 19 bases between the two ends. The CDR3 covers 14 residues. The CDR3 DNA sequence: TGTGCCAGCAGCTCCCCAAGCCCCCAGGGTAGGCAGTACTTC. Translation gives CASSSPSPQGRQYF.

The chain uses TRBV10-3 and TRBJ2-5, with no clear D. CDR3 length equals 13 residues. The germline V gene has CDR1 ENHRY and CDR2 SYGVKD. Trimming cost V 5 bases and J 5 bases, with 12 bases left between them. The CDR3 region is CAISYGPAETQYF. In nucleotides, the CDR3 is TGTGCCATCAGTTATGGACCGGCGGAGACCCAGTACTTC.

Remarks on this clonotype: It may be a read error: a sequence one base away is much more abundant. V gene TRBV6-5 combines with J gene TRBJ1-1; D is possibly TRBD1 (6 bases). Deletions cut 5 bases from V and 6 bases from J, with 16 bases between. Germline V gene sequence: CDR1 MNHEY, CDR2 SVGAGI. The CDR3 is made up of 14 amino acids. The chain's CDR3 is CASSDSAGVSEAFF. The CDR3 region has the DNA TGTGCCAGCAGTGACAGTGCAGGGGTGTCTGAAGCTTTCTTT.

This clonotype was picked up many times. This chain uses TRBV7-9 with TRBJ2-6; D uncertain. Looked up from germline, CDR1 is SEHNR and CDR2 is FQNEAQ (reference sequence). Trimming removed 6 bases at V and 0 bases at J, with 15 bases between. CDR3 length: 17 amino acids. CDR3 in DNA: TGTGCCAGCAGTCCCCACCGCTTAGCCTCTGGGGCCAACGTCCTGACTTTC. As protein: CASSPHRLASGANVLTF.

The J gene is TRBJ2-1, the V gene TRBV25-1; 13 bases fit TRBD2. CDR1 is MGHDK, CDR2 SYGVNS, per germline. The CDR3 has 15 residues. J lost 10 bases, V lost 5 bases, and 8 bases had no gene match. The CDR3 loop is CASSPLAGGPAEQFF. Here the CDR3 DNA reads TGTGCCAGCAGTCCACTAGCGGGGGGGCCCGCGGAGCAGTTCTTC.

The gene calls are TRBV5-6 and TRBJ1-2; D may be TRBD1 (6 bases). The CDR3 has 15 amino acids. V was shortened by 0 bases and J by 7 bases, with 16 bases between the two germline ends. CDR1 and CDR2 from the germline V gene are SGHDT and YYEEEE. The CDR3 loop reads CASSLVGGSAFGYTF. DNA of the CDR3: TGTGCCAGCAGCTTGGTTGGGGGCTCCGCGTTTGGCTACACCTTC. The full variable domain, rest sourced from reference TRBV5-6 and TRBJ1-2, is DAGVTQSPTHLIKTRGQQVTLRCSPKSGHDTVSWYQQALGQGPQFIFQYYEEEERQRGNFPDRFSGHQFPNYSSELNVNALLLGDSALYLCASSLVGGSAFGYTFGSGTRLTVV.

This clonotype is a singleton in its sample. CDR3 bases: TGTGCTAGTGGCCGAGGACAGGGATTACGGATTGAGCAGTTCTTC. Translation gives CASGRGQGLRIEQFF. The V call is TRBV12-5, the J call TRBJ2-1; 8 positions agree with TRBD1. Germline V gene lookup returns CDR1 LGHNT and CDR2 FRNRAP. The length of the CDR3 is 15 residues. V trimming: 6 bases; J trimming: 9 bases; junction bases outside the gene matches: 13.

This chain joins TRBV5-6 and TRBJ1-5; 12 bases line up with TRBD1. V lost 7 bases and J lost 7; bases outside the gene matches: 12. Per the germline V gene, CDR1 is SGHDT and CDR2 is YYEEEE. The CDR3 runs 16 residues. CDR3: CASSGWGQGAGQPQHF. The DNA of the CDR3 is TGTGCCAGCTCTGGATGGGGACAGGGGGCTGGACAGCCCCAGCATTTT.

The CDR3 coding sequence is TGTGCCAGCAGCAAAGTGGAGGGACAGGACCTATCTGGGCAGTTCTTC. Protein sequence: CASSKVEGQDLSGQFF. The V and J genes are TRBV21-1 and TRBJ2-1; the table's TRBD1 call for D was not verified on the DNA. TRBV21-1 is deemed a pseudogene. The CDR3 contains 16 residues.